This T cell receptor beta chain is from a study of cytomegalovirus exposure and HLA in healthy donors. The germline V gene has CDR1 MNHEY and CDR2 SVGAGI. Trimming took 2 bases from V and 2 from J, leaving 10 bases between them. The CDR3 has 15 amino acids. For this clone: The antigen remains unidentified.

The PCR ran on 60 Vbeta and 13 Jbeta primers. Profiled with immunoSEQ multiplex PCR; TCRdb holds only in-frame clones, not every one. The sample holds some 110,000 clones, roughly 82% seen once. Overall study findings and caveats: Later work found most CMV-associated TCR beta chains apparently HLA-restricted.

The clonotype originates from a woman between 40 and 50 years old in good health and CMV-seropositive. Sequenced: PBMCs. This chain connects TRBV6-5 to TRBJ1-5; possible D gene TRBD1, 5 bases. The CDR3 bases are TGTGCCAGCAGTTACACCGGGGGGGGCAATCAGCCCCAGCATTTT. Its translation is CASSYTGGGNQPQHF.